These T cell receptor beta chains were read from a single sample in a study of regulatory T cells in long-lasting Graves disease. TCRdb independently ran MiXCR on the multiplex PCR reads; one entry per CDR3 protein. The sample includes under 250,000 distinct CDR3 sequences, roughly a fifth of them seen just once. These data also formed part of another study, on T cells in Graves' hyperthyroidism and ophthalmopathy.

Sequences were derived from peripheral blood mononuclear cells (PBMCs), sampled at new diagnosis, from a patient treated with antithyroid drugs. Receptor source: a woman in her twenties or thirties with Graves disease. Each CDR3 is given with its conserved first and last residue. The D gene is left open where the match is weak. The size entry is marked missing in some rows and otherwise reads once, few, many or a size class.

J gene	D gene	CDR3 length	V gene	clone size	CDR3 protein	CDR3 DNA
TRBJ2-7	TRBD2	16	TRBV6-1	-	CASSGEIGTRTYEQYF	TGTGCCAGCAGTGGGGAGATCGGGACTAGAACATACGAGCAGTACTTC
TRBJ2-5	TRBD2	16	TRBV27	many	CASSPRLAEVQETQYF	TGTGCCAGCAGTCCTAGACTAGCGGAGGTTCAAGAGACCCAGTACTTC
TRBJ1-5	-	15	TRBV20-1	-	CSASDPTVDNQPQHF	TGCAGTGCTTCCGACCCCACAGTTGACAATCAGCCCCAGCATTTT
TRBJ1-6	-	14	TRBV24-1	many	CATSEGQRNSPLHF	TGTGCCACCAGTGAGGGCCAGAGAAATTCACCCCTCCACTTT
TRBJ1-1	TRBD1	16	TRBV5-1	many	CASSLFPRQGNTEAFF	TGCGCCAGCAGCTTGTTCCCAAGACAGGGGAACACTGAAGCTTTCTTT
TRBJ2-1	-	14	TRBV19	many	CASSTGGTYNEQFF	TGTGCCAGTAGTACAGGGGGGACTTACAATGAGCAGTTCTTC
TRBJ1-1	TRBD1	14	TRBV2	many	CASRETGGNTEAFF	TGTGCCAGCAGGGAAACAGGGGGCAACACTGAAGCTTTCTTT
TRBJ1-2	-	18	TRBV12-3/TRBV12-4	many	CASSLSPQSRVKDYGYTF	TGTGCCAGCAGTTTATCTCCACAAAGTAGGGTAAAAGACTATGGCTACACCTTC
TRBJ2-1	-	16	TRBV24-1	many	CATSDWDGSSYNEQFF	TGTGCCACCAGTGACTGGGACGGTAGCTCCTACAATGAGCAGTTCTTC
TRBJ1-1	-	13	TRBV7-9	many	CASSLKQNTEAFF	TGTGCCAGCAGTCTGAAACAAAACACTGAAGCTTTCTTT
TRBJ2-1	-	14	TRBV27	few	CASSLRSLGNEQFF	TGTGCCAGCAGTTTGAGGTCATTGGGCAATGAGCAGTTCTTC
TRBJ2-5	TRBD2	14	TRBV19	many	CASSIASGTETQYF	TGTGCCAGTAGTATAGCCAGCGGGACGGAGACCCAGTACTTC
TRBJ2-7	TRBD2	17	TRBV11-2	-	CASSLTSGRSTSYEQYF	TGTGCCAGCAGCCTGACTAGCGGGAGGTCCACAAGTTACGAGCAGTACTTC
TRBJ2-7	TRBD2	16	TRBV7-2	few	CASSLKAASGSYEQYF	TGTGCCAGCAGCTTGAAAGCTGCTAGCGGGAGCTACGAGCAGTACTTC
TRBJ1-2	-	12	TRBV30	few	CAWSPGFAGYTF	TGTGCCTGGAGCCCGGGGTTCGCTGGCTACACCTTC
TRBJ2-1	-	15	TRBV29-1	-	CSVITDWVGDNEQFF	TGCAGCGTCATTACAGACTGGGTGGGGGACAATGAGCAGTTCTTC
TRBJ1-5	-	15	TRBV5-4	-	CASSLYGSASQPQHF	TGTGCCAGCAGCTTATACGGGTCGGCGAGTCAGCCCCAGCATTTT
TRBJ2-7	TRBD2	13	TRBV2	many	CASSGGGSYEQYF	TGTGCCAGCAGTGGGGGGGGAAGCTACGAGCAGTACTTC
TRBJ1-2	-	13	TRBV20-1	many	CSPQGHLNYGYTF	TGCAGCCCACAGGGCCATCTGAACTATGGCTACACCTTC
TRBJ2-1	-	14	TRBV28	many	CASSPLETGNEQFF	TGTGCCAGCAGCCCTCTAGAGACAGGCAATGAGCAGTTCTTC
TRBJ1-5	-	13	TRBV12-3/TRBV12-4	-	CASSLTPHQPQHF	TGTGCCAGCAGTTTAACCCCTCATCAGCCCCAGCATTTT
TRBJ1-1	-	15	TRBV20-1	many	CSALRPNSMNTEAFF	TGCAGTGCCTTAAGGCCCAACTCCATGAACACTGAAGCTTTCTTT
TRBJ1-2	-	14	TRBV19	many	CASSGQPGNYGYTF	TGTGCCAGTAGCGGACAGCCTGGGAACTATGGCTACACCTTC
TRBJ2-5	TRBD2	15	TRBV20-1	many	CSANLGGRSGETQYF	TGCAGTGCTAATCTAGGCGGGAGGTCGGGAGAGACCCAGTACTTC
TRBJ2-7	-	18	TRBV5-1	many	CASSSPPGKYADSYEQYF	TGCGCCAGCAGCTCCCCACCGGGAAAATACGCGGACTCCTACGAGCAGTACTTC
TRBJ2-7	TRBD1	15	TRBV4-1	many	CASSPRDSRSYEQYF	TGCGCCAGCAGCCCTAGGGACAGTCGGTCCTACGAGCAGTACTTC
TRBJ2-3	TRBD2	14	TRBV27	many	CASRIAGGTDTQYF	TGTGCCAGCAGAATAGCGGGAGGGACAGATACGCAGTATTTT
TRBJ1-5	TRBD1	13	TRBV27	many	CASRRQGGQPQHF	TGTGCCAGCAGACGACAGGGGGGTCAGCCCCAGCATTTT
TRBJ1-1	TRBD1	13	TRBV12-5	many	CASGPTGLTEAFF	TGTGCTAGTGGTCCGACAGGGCTCACTGAAGCTTTCTTT
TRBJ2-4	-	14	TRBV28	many	CASSLTLAKNIQYF	TGTGCCAGCAGTTTAACGTTAGCCAAAAACATTCAGTACTTC
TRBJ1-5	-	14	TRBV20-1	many	CSATGGEAGQPQHF	TGCAGTGCAACTGGTGGGGAAGCGGGCCAGCCCCAGCATTTT
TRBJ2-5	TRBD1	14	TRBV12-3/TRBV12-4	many	CASTLDRSGETQYF	TGTGCCAGCACCTTGGACAGGTCCGGAGAGACCCAGTACTTC
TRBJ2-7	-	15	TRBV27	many	CASSLKPSGDYEQYF	TGTGCCAGCAGTTTAAAACCTTCAGGCGATTACGAGCAGTACTTC
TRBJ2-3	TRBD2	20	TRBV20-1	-	CSARRGGGLAGGLGTDTQYF	TGCAGTGCTAGGCGTGGGGGGGGACTAGCGGGGGGGCTGGGCACAGATACGCAGTATTTT
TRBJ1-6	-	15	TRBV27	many	CASRTPGRSSSPLHF	TGTGCCAGCAGGACTCCAGGGCGTAGTAGTTCACCCCTCCACTTT
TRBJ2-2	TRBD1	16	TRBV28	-	CASSSDRGRVTGELFF	TGTGCCAGCAGCTCAGACAGGGGAAGGGTGACCGGGGAGCTGTTTTTT
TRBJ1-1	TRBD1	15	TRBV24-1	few	CATSDGTGMNTEAFF	TGTGCCACCAGTGATGGGACAGGTATGAACACTGAAGCTTTCTTT
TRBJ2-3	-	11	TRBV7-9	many	CASSQTDTQYF	TGTGCCAGCAGCCAAACAGATACGCAGTATTTT
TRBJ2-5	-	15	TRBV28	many	CASSLGWQGQETQYF	TGTGCCAGCAGTTTAGGGTGGCAAGGACAAGAGACCCAGTACTTC
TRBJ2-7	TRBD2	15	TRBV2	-	CASRDAGTSNYEQYF	TGTGCCAGCAGAGACGCCGGGACTAGCAATTACGAGCAGTACTTC
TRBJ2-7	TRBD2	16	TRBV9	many	CASSAGTSVSSYEQYF	TGTGCCAGCAGCGCCGGGACTAGCGTAAGCTCCTACGAGCAGTACTTC
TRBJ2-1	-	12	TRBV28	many	CASTTSFNEQFF	TGTGCCAGCACCACGAGCTTCAATGAGCAGTTCTTC
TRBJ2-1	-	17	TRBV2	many	CASSPWGGQVPYNEQFF	TGTGCCAGCAGCCCGTGGGGTGGGCAGGTACCTTACAATGAGCAGTTCTTC
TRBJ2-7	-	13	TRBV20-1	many	CSANTGLSYEQYF	TGCAGTGCTAACACAGGGCTCTCCTACGAGCAGTACTTC
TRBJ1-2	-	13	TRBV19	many	CASSNGGNYGYTF	TGTGCCAGTAGTAATGGCGGAAACTATGGCTACACCTTC
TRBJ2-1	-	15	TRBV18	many	CASSPVPASYNEQFF	TGTGCCAGCTCACCAGTACCAGCATCCTACAATGAGCAGTTCTTC
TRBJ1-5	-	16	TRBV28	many	CASALQRQRPNQPQHF	TGTGCCAGCGCCCTACAGAGACAGCGACCCAATCAGCCCCAGCATTTT